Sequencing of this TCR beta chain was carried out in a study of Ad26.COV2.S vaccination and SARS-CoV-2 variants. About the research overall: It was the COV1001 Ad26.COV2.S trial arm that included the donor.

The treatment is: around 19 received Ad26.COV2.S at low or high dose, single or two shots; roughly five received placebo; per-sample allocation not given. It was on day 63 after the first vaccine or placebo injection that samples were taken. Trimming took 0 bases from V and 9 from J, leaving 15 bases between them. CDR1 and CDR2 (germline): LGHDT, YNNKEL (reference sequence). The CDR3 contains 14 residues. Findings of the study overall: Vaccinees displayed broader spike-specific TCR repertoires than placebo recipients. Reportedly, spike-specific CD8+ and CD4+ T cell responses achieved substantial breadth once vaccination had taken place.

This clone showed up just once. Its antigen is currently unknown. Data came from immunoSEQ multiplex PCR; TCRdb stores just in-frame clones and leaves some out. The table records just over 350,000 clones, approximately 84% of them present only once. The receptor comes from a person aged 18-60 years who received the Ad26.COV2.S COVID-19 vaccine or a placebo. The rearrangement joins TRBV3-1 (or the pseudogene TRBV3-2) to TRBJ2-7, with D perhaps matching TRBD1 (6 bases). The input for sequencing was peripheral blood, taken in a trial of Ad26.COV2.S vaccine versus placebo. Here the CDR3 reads CASSQDGGPDGQYF. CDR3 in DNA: TGTGCCAGCAGCCAAGATGGGGGCCCGGACGGGCAGTACTTC.